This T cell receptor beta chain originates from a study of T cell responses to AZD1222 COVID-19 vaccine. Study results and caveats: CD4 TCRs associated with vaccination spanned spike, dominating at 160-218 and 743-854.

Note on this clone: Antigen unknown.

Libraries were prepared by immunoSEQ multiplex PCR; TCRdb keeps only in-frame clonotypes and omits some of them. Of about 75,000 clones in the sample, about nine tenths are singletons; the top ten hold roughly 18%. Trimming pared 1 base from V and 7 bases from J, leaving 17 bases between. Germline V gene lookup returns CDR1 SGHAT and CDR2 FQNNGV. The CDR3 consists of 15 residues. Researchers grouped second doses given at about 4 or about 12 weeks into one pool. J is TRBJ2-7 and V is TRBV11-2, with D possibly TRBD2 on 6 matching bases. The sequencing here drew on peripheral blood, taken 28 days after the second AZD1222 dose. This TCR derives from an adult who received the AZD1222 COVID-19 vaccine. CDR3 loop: CASSLGGDAVGEQYF. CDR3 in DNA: TGTGCCAGCAGCTTAGGCGGGGACGCCGTAGGAGAGCAGTACTTC.